The T cell receptor beta chain under discussion was sequenced for a study of cytomegalovirus exposure and HLA in healthy donors. This clone was counted a single time. Primers for the PCR totalled 60 Vbeta and 13 Jbeta. The assay was immunoSEQ multiplex PCR, and TCRdb's table has in-frame clones only and misses some. The profile covers roughly 180,000 clones, with 70% to 80% appearing a single time and around 0.71% taken by the ten largest. This CDR3 region has 17 residues. Trimming pared 0 bases from V and 0 bases from J, leaving 14 bases between. Germline lookup yields CDR1 SGDLS and CDR2 YYNGEE. The sequence was obtained from a female donor in good health and CMV-seronegative. V usage is TRBV9 and J usage is TRBJ2-3; tentatively, D is TRBD1 (6 bases). Sequenced input: PBMCs. The CDR3 DNA reads as TGTGCCAGCAGCGTAGTCCCCCAGACAGGCAGCACAGATACGCAGTATTTT. Translation gives CASSVVPQTGSTDTQYF.